The rows below give T cell receptor beta chains drawn from one sample of a study of blood T cell repertoires in COVID-19. TCRdb keeps only in-frame clones here, not all; method: immunoSEQ multiplex PCR. The sample holds over 350,000 clones; about nine tenths are singletons and the top ten take roughly 0.9%. The sequencing input was PBMCs or T cells enriched from blood (not recorded which). The receptors come from a woman aged 40 to 50 who had been exposed to COVID-19. The CDR3 runs from the conserved cysteine through the conserved F or W. Each record gives: V gene, J gene, D gene, clone size, CDR3 protein, CDR3 DNA. D genes are given only for firm matches. Not all rows give a size; the values are once, few, many and, for expanded clones, a class.

v_call: TRBV7-2
j_call: TRBJ2-3
d_call: TRBD2
clone_size: .
cdr3_aa: CASSQSSGRTSDTQYF
cdr3_nt: TGTGCCAGCAGCCAGTCGAGCGGGAGGACGTCAGATACGCAGTATTTT

v_call: TRBV5-1
j_call: TRBJ2-2
d_call: TRBD1
clone_size: .
cdr3_aa: CASSPGTGGTGELFF
cdr3_nt: TGCGCCAGCAGCCCCGGGACAGGGGGGACCGGGGAGCTGTTTTTT

v_call: TRBV11-2
j_call: TRBJ1-1
d_call: TRBD1
clone_size: .
cdr3_aa: CASSLGTGRGNTEAFF
cdr3_nt: TGTGCCAGCAGCCTAGGGACAGGGAGAGGGAACACTGAAGCTTTCTTT

v_call: TRBV3-1/TRBV3-2
j_call: TRBJ1-3
d_call: .
clone_size: .
cdr3_aa: CASSPSGNTIYF
cdr3_nt: TGTGCCAGCAGCCCTTCTGGAAACACCATATATTTT

v_call: TRBV7-7
j_call: TRBJ2-1
d_call: .
clone_size: once
cdr3_aa: CASSPLAGPDNEQFF
cdr3_nt: TGTGCTAGCAGCCCACTCGCGGGACCCGACAATGAGCAGTTCTTC

v_call: TRBV19
j_call: TRBJ2-7
d_call: .
clone_size: .
cdr3_aa: CASSIVRGAINEQYF
cdr3_nt: TGTGCCAGTAGTATAGTTCGAGGAGCTATCAACGAGCAGTACTTC

v_call: TRBV11-2
j_call: TRBJ1-5
d_call: .
clone_size: .
cdr3_aa: CASSLDNRSNQPQHF
cdr3_nt: TGTGCCAGCAGCTTAGATAACAGGAGCAATCAGCCCCAGCATTTT

v_call: TRBV7-2
j_call: TRBJ1-3
d_call: .
clone_size: once
cdr3_aa: CASSLHAGTGNTIYF
cdr3_nt: TGTGCCAGCAGCCTCCACGCAGGGACTGGAAACACCATATATTTT

v_call: TRBV30
j_call: TRBJ2-1
d_call: .
clone_size: .
cdr3_aa: CAWTSPAADEQFF
cdr3_nt: TGTGCCTGGACCTCCCCTGCGGCCGATGAGCAGTTCTTC

v_call: TRBV2
j_call: TRBJ1-5
d_call: .
clone_size: .
cdr3_aa: CASSLRGRQPQHF
cdr3_nt: TGTGCCAGCAGTCTAAGGGGCCGTCAGCCCCAGCATTTT

v_call: TRBV6-2/TRBV6-3
j_call: TRBJ2-7
d_call: .
clone_size: .
cdr3_aa: CASSLTRGPSYEQYF
cdr3_nt: TGTGCCAGCAGTCTGACTAGAGGGCCGTCCTACGAGCAGTACTTC

v_call: TRBV2
j_call: TRBJ1-5
d_call: .
clone_size: .
cdr3_aa: CASSEEGLLNQPQHF
cdr3_nt: TGTGCCAGCAGTGAAGAAGGACTGCTCAATCAGCCCCAGCATTTT

v_call: TRBV5-8
j_call: TRBJ1-3
d_call: .
clone_size: .
cdr3_aa: CASSLAGTGSGNTIYF
cdr3_nt: TGTGCCAGCAGCTTGGCCGGGACTGGCTCTGGAAACACCATATATTTT

v_call: TRBV12-3/TRBV12-4
j_call: TRBJ1-2
d_call: TRBD1
clone_size: .
cdr3_aa: CASNRGTSFYTF
cdr3_nt: TGTGCCAGCAACAGGGGGACCTCTTTCTACACCTTC

v_call: TRBV5-1
j_call: TRBJ2-7
d_call: .
clone_size: .
cdr3_aa: CASSLQGYEQYF
cdr3_nt: TGCGCCAGCAGCTTACAGGGCTACGAGCAGTACTTC

v_call: TRBV19
j_call: TRBJ2-5
d_call: .
clone_size: .
cdr3_aa: CASSIAPTRETQYF
cdr3_nt: TGTGCCAGTAGTATAGCACCCACGCGAGAGACCCAGTACTTC

v_call: TRBV6-5
j_call: TRBJ2-7
d_call: TRBD1
clone_size: .
cdr3_aa: CASSRRDRSGYEQYF
cdr3_nt: TGTGCCAGCAGCCGACGGGACAGGAGTGGCTACGAGCAGTACTTC

v_call: TRBV11-2
j_call: TRBJ1-4
d_call: TRBD1
clone_size: .
cdr3_aa: CASSRTGSTNEKLFF
cdr3_nt: TGTGCCAGCAGCAGGACAGGGTCGACTAATGAAAAACTGTTTTTT

v_call: TRBV7-2
j_call: TRBJ2-7
d_call: .
clone_size: once
cdr3_aa: CASSLNPGKPYEQYF
cdr3_nt: TGTGCCAGCAGCTTAAATCCAGGGAAACCCTACGAGCAGTACTTC

v_call: TRBV29-1
j_call: TRBJ2-5
d_call: .
clone_size: .
cdr3_aa: CSVEALVGETQYF
cdr3_nt: TGCAGCGTTGAAGCTCTGGTGGGCGAGACCCAGTACTTC